This T cell receptor beta chain was captured by sequencing in a study of shared clonotypes between healthy human individuals. Study results and caveats: Memory subsets generally showed smaller estimated richness than naive subsets did. Some clonotypes were shared by all four sorted-subset donors, while others were not shared. The non-shared ones had lower generation probabilities than the shared ones.

To make CD8 memory, CD45RO+ cells were put together with CCR7-negative CD45RA+ TemRA cells. With 5 bases removed from V and 8 bases from J, the gap between germline ends came to 18 bases. Germline-derived CDR1 and CDR2 are MNHEY and SVGAGI. The length of the CDR3 is 14 residues. Original data processing: Filtering was not the same, since immunoSEQ gave junction-only sequences without quality scores. Clones were sequenced by immunoSEQ multiplex PCR, and TCRdb holds only the in-frame ones, with some missing. From that table come the V and J calls and clone size; the DNA was used to work out D and trimming. The sample records around 690,000 clones, less than 95% being singletons. This clone was seen only once. The antigen is unknown.

The chain uses TRBV6-5 and TRBJ1-1; TRBD1 is a possible D gene (5 bases). This TCR was sampled from a man between 18 and 29 years old in good health. Some clones in this sample may be carry-over from other donors' samples. Material for sequencing was memory CD8+ T cells from PBMCs. Specified subset: CD45RO+ cells pooled with CCR7-negative TemRA cells. The CDR3 here is CASSGRDGTQEAFF. CDR3 nucleotides: TGTGCCAGCAGTGGCCGGGACGGAACCCAAGAAGCTTTCTTT.